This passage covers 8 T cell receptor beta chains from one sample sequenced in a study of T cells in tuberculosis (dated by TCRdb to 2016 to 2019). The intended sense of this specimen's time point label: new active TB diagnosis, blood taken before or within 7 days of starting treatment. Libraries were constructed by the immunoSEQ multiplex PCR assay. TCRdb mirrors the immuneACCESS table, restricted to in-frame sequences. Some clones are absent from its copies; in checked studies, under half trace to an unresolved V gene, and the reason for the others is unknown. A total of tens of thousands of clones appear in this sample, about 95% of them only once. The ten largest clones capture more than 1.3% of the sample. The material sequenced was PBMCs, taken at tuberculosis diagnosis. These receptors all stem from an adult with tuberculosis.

CDR3 coding DNA: TGTGCCAGTAGCAGGGTAAGCAATCAGCCCCAGCATTTT. Translation: CASSRVSNQPQHF. The chain recombines TRBV19 with TRBJ1-5; D is perhaps TRBD1 (5 bases). Per germline, CDR1 LNHDA and CDR2 SQIVND (reference sequence). This CDR3 contains 13 residues. Trimming cost V 6 bases and J 1 base, with 7 bases left between them.

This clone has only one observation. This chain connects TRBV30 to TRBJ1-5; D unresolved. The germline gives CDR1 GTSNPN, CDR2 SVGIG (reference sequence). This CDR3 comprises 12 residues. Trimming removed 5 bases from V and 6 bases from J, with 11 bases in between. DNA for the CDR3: TGTGCCTGGGATAGATCGGGTCAGCCCCAGCATTTT. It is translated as CAWDRSGQPQHF.

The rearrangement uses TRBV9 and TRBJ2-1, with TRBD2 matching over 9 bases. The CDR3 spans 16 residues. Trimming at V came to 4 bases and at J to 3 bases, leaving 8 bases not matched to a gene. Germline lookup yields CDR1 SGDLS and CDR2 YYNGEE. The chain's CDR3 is CASSPEASGNYNEQFF. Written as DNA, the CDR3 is TGTGCCAGCAGCCCCGAAGCTAGCGGGAACTACAATGAGCAGTTCTTC.

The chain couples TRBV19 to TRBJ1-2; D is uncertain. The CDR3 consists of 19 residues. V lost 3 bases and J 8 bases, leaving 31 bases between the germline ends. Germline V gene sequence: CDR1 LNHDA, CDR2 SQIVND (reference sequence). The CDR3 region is CASSMFPPTRGIRLGGYTF. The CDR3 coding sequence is TGTGCCAGTAGTATGTTTCCCCCGACGAGAGGGATCAGGTTAGGCGGCTACACCTTC.

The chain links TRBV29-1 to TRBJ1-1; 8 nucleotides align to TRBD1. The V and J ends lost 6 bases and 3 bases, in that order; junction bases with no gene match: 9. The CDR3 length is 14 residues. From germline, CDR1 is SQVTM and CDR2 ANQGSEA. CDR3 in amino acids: CSVPDRVKDTEAFF. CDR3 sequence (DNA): TGCAGCGTGCCGGACAGGGTAAAGGACACTGAAGCTTTCTTT.

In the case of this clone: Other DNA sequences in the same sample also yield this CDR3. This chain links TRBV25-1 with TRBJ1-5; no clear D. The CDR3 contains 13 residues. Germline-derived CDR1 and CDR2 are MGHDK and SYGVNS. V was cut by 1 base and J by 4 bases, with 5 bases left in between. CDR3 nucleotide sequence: TGTGCCAGCAGTGAATCCGGTAATCAGCCCCAGCATTTT. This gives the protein CASSESGNQPQHF.

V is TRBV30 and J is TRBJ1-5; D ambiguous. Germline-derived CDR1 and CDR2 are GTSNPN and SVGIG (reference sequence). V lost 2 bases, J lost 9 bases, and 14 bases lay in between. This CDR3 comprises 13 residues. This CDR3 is CAWSPGVPGPQHF. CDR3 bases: TGTGCCTGGAGTCCCGGGGTCCCAGGGCCCCAGCATTTT. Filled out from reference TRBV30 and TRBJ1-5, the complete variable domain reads SQTIHQWPATLVQPVGSPLSLECTVEGTSNPNLYWYRQAAGRGLQLLFYSVGIGQISSEVPQNLSASRPQDRQFILSSKKLLLSDSGFYLCAWSPGVPGPQHFGDGTRLSIL.

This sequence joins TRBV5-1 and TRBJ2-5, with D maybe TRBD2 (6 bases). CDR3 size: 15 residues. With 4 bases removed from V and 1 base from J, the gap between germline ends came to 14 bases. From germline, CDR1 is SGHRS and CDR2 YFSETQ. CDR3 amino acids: CASSRSSAFQETQYF. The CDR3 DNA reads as TGCGCCAGCAGCCGGTCTAGCGCGTTCCAAGAGACCCAGTACTTC.